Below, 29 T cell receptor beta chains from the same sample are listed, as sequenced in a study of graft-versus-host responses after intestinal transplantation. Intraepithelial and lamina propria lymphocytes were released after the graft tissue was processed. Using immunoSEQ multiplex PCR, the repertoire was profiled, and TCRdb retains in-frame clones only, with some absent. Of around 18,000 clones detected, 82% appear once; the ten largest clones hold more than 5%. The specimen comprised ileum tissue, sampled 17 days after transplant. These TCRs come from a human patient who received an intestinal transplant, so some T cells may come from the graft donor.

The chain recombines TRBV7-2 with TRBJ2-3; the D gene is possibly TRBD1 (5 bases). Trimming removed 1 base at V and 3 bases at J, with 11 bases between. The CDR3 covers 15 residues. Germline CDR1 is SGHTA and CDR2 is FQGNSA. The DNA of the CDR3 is TGTGCCAGCAGCTTAGTAGGGCAGGGAACAGATACGCAGTATTTT. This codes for CASSLVGQGTDTQYF.

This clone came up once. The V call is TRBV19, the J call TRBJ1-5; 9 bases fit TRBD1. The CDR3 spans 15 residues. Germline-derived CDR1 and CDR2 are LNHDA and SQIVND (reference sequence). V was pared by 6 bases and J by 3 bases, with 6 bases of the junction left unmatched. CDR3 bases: TGTGCCAGTAGCAGGGGACAGGGTAACAATCAGCCCCAGCATTTT. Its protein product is CASSRGQGNNQPQHF. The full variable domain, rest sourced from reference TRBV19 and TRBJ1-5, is DGGITQSPKYLFRKEGQNVTLSCEQNLNHDAMYWYRQDPGQGLRLIYYSQIVNDFQKGDIAEGYSVSREKKESFPLTVTSAQKNPTAFYLCASSRGQGNNQPQHFGDGTRLSIL.

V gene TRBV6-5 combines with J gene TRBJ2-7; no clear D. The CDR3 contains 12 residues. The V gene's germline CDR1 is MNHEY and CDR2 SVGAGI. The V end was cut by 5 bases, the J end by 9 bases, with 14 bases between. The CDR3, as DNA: TGTGCCAGCAGTGAAAAGAAGGGTTGGCAGTACTTC. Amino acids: CASSEKKGWQYF.

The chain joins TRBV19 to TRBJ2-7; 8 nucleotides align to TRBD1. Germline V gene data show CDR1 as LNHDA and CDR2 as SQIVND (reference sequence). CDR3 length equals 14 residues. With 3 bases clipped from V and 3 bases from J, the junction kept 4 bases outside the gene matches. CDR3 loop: CASSITGTGYEQYF. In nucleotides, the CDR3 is TGTGCCAGTAGTATTACCGGGACAGGCTACGAGCAGTACTTC.

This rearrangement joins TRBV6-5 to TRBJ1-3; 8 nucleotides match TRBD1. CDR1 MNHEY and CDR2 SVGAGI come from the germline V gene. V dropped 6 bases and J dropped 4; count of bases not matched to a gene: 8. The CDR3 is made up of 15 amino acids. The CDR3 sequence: CASSRGQGVGNTIYF. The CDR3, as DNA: TGTGCCAGCAGCCGCGGACAGGGAGTAGGAAACACCATATATTTT.

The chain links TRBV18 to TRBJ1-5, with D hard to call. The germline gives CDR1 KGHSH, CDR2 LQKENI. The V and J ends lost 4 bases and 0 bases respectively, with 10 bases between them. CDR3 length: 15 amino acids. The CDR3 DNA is TGTGCCAGCTCACGGTGGGGTGATAGCAATCAGCCCCAGCATTTT. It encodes CASSRWGDSNQPQHF.

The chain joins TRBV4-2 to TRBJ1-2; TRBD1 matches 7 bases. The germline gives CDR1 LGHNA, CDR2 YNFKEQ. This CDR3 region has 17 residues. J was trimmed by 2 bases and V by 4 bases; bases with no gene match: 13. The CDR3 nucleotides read TGTGCCAGCAGCCCTGGGACAGTAAGGGGCTTCAACTATGGCTACACCTTC. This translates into CASSPGTVRGFNYGYTF.

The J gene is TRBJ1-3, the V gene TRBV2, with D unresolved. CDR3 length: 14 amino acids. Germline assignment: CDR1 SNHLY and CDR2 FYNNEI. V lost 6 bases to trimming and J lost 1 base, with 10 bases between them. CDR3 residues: CASRNRRSGNTIYF. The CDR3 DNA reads TGTGCCAGCAGGAACCGGAGGTCTGGAAACACCATATATTTT.

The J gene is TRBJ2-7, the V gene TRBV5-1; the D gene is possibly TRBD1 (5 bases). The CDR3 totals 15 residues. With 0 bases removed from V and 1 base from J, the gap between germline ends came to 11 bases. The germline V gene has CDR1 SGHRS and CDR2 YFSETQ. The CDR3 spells CASSLVTEESYEQYF. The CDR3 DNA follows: TGCGCCAGCAGCTTGGTGACAGAGGAGTCCTACGAGCAGTACTTC.

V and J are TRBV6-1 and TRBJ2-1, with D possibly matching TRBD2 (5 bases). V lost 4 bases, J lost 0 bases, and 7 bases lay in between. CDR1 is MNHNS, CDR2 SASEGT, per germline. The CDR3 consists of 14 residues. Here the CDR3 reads CASSGGSSYNEQFF. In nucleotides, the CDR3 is TGTGCCAGCAGTGGTGGGAGCTCCTACAATGAGCAGTTCTTC.

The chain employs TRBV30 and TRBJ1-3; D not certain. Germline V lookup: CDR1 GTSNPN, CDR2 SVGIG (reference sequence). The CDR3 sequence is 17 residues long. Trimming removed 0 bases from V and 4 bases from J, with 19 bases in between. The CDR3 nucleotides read TGTGCCTGGAGTGTATTAGAGGGCGGTTCTCTCGGAAACACCATATATTTT. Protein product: CAWSVLEGGSLGNTIYF.

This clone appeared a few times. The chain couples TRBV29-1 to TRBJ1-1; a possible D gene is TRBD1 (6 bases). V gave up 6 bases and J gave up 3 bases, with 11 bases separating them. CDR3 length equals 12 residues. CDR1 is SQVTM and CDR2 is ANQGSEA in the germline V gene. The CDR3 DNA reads TGCAGCGTCGAGGGGGTGGACACTGAAGCTTTCTTT. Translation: CSVEGVDTEAFF. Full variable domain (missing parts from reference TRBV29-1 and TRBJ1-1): SAVISQKPSRDICQRGTSLTIQCQVDSQVTMMFWYRQQPGQSLTLIATANQGSEATYESGFVIDKFPISRPNLTFSTLTVSNMSPEDSSIYLCSVEGVDTEAFFGQGTRLTVV.

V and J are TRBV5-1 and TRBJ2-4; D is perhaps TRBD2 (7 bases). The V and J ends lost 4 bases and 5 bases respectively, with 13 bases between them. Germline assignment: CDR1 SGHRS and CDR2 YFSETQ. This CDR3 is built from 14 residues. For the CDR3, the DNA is TGCGCCAGCAGCGAGGGAGGGGGGCAAAACATTCAGTACTTC. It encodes CASSEGGGQNIQYF.

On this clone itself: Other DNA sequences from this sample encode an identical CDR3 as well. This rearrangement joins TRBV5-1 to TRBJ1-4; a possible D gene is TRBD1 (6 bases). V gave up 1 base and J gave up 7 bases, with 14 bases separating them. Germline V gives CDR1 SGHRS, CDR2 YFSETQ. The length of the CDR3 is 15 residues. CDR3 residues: CASSLSGGQGEKLFF. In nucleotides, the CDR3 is TGCGCCAGCAGCTTGTCGGGGGGCCAGGGTGAAAAACTGTTTTTT.

As DNA, the CDR3 is TGCAGCGTTGTTGGGCGGGGGATTGTCAGCGGTGAGCAGTTCTTC. Translation: CSVVGRGIVSGEQFF. V usage is TRBV29-1 and J usage is TRBJ2-1; the match to TRBD2 covers 7 bases. The CDR3 is made up of 15 amino acids. Germline V gene lookup returns CDR1 SQVTM and CDR2 ANQGSEA. The junction had 15 bases not matched to a gene; V was cut back by 4 bases and J by 9 bases.

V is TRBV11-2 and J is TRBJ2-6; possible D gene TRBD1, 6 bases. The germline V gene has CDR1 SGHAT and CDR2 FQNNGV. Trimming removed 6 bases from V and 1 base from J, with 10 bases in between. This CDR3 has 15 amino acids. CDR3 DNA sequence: TGTGCCAGCAGGAGGGGGTGGTCTGGGGCCAACGTCCTGACTTTC. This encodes CASRRGWSGANVLTF.

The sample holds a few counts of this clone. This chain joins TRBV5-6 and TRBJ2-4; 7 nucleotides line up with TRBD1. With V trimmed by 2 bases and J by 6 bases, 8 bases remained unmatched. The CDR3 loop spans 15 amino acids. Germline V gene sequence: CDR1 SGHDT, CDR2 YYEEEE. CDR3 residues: CASSFPTGSRNIQYF. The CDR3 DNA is TGTGCCAGCAGCTTTCCGACAGGGTCAAGAAACATTCAGTACTTC. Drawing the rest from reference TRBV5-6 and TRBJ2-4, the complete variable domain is DAGVTQSPTHLIKTRGQQVTLRCSPKSGHDTVSWYQQALGQGPQFIFQYYEEEERQRGNFPDRFSGHQFPNYSSELNVNALLLGDSALYLCASSFPTGSRNIQYFGAGTRLSVL.

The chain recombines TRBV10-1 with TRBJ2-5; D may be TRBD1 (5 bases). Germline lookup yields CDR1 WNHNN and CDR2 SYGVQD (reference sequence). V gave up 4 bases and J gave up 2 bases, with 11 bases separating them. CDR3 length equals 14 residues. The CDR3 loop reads CASSGSGNQETQYF. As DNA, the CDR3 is TGCGCCAGCAGTGGCTCAGGGAATCAAGAGACCCAGTACTTC.

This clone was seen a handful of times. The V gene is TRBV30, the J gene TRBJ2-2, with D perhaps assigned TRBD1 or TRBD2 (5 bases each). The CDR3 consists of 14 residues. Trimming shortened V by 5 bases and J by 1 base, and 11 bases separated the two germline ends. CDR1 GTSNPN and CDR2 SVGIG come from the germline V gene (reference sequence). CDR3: CAWEGLGNTGELFF. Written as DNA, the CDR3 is TGTGCCTGGGAGGGGTTAGGGAACACCGGGGAGCTGTTTTTT.

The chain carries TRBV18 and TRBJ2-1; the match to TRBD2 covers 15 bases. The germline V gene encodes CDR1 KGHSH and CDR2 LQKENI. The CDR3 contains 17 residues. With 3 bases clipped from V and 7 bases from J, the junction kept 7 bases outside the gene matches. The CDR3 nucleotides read TGTGCCAGCTCACCGAAAGGACTAGCGGGAGGGAAGAATGAGCAGTTCTTC. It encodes CASSPKGLAGGKNEQFF.

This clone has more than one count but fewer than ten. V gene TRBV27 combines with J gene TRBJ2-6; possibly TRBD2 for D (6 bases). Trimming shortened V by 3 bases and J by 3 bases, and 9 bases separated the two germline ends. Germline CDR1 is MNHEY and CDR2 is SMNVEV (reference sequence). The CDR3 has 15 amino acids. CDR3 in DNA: TGTGCCAGCAGTTTTGGGCGGGGTGGGGCCAACGTCCTGACTTTC. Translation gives CASSFGRGGANVLTF.

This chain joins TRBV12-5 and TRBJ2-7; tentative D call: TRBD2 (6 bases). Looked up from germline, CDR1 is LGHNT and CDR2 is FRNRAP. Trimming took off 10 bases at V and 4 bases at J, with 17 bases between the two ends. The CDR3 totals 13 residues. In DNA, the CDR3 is TGTGCTATTGCTCGGGAGTATCAATACGAGCAGTACTTC. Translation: CAIAREYQYEQYF.

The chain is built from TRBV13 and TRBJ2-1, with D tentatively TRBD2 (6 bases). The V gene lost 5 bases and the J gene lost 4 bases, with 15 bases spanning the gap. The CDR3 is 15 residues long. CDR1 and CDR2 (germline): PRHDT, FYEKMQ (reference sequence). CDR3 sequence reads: CASSSRDFLYNEQFF. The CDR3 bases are TGTGCCAGCAGCAGCCGGGACTTTTTGTACAATGAGCAGTTCTTC.

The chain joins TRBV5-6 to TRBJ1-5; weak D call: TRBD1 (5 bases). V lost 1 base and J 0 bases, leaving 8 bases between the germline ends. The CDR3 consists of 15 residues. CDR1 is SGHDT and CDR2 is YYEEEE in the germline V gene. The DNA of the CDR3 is TGTGCCAGCAGCTTGAGGGGTTTTAGCAATCAGCCCCAGCATTTT. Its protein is CASSLRGFSNQPQHF. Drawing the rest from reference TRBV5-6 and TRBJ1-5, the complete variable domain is DAGVTQSPTHLIKTRGQQVTLRCSPKSGHDTVSWYQQALGQGPQFIFQYYEEEERQRGNFPDRFSGHQFPNYSSELNVNALLLGDSALYLCASSLRGFSNQPQHFGDGTRLSIL.

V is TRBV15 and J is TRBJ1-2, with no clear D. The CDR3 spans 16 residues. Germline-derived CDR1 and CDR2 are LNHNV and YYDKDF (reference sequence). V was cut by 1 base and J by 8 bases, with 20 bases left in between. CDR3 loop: CATSRGGAGLGHGYTF. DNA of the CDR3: TGTGCCACCAGCAGAGGAGGAGCGGGGTTAGGCCACGGCTACACCTTC.

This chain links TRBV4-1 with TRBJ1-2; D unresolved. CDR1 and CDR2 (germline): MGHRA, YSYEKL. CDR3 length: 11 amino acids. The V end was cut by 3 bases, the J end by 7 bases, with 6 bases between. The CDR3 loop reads CASSHYSGYTF. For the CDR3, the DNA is TGCGCCAGCAGCCATTATAGTGGCTACACCTTC.

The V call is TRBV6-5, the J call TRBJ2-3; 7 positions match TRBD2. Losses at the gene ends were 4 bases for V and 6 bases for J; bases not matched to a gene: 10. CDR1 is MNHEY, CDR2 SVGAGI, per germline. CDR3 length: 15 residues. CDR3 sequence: CASSSRPSGEDTQYF. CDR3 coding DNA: TGTGCCAGCAGTTCTCGGCCCAGCGGGGAGGATACGCAGTATTTT.

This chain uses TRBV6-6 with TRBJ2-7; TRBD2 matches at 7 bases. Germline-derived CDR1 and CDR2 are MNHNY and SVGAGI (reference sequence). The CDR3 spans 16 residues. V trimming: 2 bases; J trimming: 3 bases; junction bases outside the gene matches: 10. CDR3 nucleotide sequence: TGTGCCAGCAGTTACGGGCTAGCGGCTATCTACTACGAGCAGTACTTC. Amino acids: CASSYGLAAIYYEQYF.

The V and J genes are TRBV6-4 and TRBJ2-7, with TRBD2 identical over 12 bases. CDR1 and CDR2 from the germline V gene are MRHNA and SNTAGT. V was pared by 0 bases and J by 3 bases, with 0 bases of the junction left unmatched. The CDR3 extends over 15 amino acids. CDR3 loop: CASSDSTSGSYEQYF. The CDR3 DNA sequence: TGTGCCAGCAGTGACTCGACTAGCGGGAGCTACGAGCAGTACTTC.